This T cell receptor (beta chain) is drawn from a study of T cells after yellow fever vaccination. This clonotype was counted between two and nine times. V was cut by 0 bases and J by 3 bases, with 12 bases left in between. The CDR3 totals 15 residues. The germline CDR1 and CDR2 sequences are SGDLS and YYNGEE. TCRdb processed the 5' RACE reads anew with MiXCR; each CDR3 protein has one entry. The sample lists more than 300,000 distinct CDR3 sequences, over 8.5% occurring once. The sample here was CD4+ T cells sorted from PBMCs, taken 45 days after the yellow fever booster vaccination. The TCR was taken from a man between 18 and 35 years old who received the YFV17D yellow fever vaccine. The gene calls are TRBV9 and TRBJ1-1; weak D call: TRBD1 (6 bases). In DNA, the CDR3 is TGTGCCAGCAGCGTAGAGGGCAGGGGTGACACTGAAGCTTTCTTT. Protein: CASSVEGRGDTEAFF.